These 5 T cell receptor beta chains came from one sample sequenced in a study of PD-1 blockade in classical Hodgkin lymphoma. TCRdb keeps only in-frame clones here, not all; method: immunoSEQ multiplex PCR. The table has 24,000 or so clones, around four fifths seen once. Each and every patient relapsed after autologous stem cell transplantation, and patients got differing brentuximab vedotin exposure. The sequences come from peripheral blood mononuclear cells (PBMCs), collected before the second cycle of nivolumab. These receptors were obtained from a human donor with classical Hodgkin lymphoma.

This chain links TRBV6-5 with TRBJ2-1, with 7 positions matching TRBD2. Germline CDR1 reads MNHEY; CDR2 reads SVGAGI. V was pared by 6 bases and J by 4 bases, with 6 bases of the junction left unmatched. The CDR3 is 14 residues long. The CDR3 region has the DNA TGTGCCAGCAGGTTACTCGGGGGGTACAATGAGCAGTTCTTC. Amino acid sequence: CASRLLGGYNEQFF.

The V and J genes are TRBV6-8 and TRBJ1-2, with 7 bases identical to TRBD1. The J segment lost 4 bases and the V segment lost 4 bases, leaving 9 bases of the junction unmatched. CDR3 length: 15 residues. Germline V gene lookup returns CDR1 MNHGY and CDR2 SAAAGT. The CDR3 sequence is CASSFSQGVSYGYTF. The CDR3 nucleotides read TGTGCCAGCAGTTTTTCCCAGGGGGTTTCCTATGGCTACACCTTC.

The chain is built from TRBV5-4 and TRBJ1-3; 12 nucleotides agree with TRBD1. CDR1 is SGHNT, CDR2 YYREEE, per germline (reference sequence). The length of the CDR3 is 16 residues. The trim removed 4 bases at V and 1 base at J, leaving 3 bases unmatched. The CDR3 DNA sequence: TGTGCCAGCAGCAAGGGACAGGGGGCGTCTGGAAACACCATATATTTT. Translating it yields CASSKGQGASGNTIYF. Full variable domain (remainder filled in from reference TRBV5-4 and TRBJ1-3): ETGVTQSPTHLIKTRGQQVTLRCSSQSGHNTVSWYQQALGQGPQFIFQYYREEENGRGNFPPRFSGLQFPNYSSELNVNALELDDSALYLCASSKGQGASGNTIYFGEGSWLTVV.

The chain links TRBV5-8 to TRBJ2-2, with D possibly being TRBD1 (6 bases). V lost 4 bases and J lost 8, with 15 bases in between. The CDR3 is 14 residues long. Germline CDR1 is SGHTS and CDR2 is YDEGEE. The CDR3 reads CASSRGQIAGELFF. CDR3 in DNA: TGTGCCAGCAGCCGCGGACAGATTGCGGGGGAGCTGTTTTTT. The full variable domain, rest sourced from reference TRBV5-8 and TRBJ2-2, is EAGVTQSPTHLIKTRGQQATLRCSPISGHTSVYWYQQALGLGLQFLLWYDEGEERNRGNFPPRFSGRQFPNYSSELNVNALELEDSALYLCASSRGQIAGELFFGEGSRLTVL.

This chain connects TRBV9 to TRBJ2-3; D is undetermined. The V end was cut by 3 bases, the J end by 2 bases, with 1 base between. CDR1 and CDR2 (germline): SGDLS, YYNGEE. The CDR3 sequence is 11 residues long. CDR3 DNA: TGTGCCAGCAGCGCCACAGATACGCAGTATTTT. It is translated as CASSATDTQYF.